What follows is one TCR beta chain and its context. Vbeta (60) and Jbeta (13) primers were used in the PCR. Clones were read by immunoSEQ multiplex PCR, and TCRdb kept only the in-frame ones, dropping some. The sample consists of 100,000 to 120,000 clones, 70% to 80% of them appearing once. This entry is derived from a study of cytomegalovirus exposure and HLA in healthy donors. The origin of this receptor is a man aged 25-45 years in good health and CMV-seronegative. Sequenced: PBMCs.

CDR3 DNA: TGTGCCAGTAGAGGGACAGGATTCTATGGCTACACCTTC. As protein: CASRGTGFYGYTF. The chain uses TRBV19 and TRBJ1-2, with TRBD1 identical over 8 bases. Germline-derived CDR1 and CDR2 are LNHDA and SQIVND (reference sequence). Trimming cost V 6 bases and J 4 bases; bases outside gene matches: 4. This CDR3 comprises 13 residues.